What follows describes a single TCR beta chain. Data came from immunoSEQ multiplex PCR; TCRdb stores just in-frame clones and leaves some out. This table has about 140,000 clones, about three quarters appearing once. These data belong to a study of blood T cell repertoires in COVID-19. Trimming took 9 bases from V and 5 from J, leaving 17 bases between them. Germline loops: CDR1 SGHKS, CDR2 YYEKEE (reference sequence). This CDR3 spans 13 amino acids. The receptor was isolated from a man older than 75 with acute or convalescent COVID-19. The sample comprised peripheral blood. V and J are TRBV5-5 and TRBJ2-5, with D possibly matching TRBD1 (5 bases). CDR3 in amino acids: CATAPQGLETQYF. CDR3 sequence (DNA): TGTGCCACCGCACCCCAGGGCTTGGAGACCCAGTACTTC.